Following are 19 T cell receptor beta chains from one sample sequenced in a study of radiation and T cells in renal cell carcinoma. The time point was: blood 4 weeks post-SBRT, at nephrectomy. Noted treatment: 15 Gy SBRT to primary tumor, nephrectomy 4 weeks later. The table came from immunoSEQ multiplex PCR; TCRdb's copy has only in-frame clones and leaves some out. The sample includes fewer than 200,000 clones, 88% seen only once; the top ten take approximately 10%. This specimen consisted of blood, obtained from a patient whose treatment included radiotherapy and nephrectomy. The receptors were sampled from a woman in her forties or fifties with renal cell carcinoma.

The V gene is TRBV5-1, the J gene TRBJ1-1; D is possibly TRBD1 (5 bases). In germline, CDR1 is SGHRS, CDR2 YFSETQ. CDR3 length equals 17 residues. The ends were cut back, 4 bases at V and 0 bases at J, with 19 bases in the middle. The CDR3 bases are TGCGCCAGCAGCCGGGGACTCCTAGAAGGTATGAACACTGAAGCTTTCTTT. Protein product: CASSRGLLEGMNTEAFF.

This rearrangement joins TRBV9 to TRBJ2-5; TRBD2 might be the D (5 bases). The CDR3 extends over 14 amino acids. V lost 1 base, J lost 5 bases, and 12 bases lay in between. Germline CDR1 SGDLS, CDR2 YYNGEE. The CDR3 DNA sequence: TGTGCCAGCAGCGTAACCCCCACGGGGGAGACCCAGTACTTC. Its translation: CASSVTPTGETQYF.

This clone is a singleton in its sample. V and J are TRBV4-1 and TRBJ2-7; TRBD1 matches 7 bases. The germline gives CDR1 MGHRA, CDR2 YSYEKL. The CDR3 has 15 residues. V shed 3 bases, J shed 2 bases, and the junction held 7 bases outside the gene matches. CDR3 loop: CASSQLTGTAYEQYF. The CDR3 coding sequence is TGCGCCAGCAGCCAGCTAACCGGGACAGCCTACGAGCAGTACTTC.

CDR3 in DNA: TGCGCCAGCATCGGGACAGTTGGCTACACCTTC. This encodes CASIGTVGYTF. This chain connects TRBV23-1 to TRBJ1-2, with 7 positions matching TRBD1. TRBV23-1 is an open reading frame whose function is uncertain. Trimming removed 7 bases from V and 7 bases from J; junction bases left unmatched: 3. This CDR3 has 11 amino acids.

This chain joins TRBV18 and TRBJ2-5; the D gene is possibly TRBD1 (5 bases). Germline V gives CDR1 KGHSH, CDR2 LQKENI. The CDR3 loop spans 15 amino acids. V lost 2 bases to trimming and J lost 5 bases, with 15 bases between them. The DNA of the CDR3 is TGTGCCAGCTCACCAGGACAACCCGAAGGGGAGACCCAGTACTTC. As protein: CASSPGQPEGETQYF.

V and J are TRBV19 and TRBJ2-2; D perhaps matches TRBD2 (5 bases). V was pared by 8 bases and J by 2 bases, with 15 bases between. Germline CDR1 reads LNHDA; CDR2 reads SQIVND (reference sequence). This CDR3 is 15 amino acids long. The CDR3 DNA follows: TGTGCCAGTGAAAGATCCGGGATTAACACCGGGGAGCTGTTTTTT. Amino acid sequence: CASERSGINTGELFF. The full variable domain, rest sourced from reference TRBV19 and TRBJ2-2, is DGGITQSPKYLFRKEGQNVTLSCEQNLNHDAMYWYRQDPGQGLRLIYYSQIVNDFQKGDIAEGYSVSREKKESFPLTVTSAQKNPTAFYLCASERSGINTGELFFGEGSRLTVL.

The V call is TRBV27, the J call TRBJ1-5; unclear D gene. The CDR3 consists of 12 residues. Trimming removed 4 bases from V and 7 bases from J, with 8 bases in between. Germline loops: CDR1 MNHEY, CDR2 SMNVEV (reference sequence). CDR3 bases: TGTGCCAGCAGTTCTCATTACCAGCCCCAGCATTTT. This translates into CASSSHYQPQHF.

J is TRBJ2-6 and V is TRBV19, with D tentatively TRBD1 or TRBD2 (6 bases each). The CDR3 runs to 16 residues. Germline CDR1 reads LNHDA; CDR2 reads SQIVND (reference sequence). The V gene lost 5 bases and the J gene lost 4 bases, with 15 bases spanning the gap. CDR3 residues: CASSRERGAGANVLTF. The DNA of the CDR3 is TGTGCCAGTAGTCGAGAAAGGGGGGCCGGGGCCAACGTCCTGACTTTC.

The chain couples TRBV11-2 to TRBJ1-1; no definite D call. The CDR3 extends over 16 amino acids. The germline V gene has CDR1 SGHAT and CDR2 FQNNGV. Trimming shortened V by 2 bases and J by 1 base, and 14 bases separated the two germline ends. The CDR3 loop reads CASSLLERSGNTEAFF. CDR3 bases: TGTGCCAGCAGCTTATTAGAGCGAAGTGGGAACACTGAAGCTTTCTTT.

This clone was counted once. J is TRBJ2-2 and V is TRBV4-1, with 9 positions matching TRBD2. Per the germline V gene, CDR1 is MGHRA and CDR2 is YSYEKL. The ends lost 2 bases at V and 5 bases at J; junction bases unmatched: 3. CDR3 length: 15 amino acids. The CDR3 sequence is CASSQRLAGTGELFF. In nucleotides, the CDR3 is TGCGCCAGCAGCCAACGGCTAGCGGGAACCGGGGAGCTGTTTTTT.

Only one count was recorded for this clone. The CDR3 here is CASSLALWTATYEQYF. The CDR3 DNA reads TGTGCCAGCAGCTTAGCGCTCTGGACTGCCACCTACGAGCAGTACTTC. This chain joins TRBV7-9 and TRBJ2-7, with TRBD2 as a possible D gene (5 bases). Germline V gene sequence: CDR1 SEHNR, CDR2 FQNEAQ (reference sequence). V gave up 0 bases and J gave up 2 bases, with 14 bases separating them. The CDR3 has 16 amino acids.

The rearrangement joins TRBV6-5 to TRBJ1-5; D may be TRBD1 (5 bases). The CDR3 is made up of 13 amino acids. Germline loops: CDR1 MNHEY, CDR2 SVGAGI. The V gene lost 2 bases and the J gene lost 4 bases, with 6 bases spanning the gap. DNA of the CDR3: TGTGCCAGCAGTTACCAGGGTAATCAGCCCCAGCATTTT. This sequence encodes CASSYQGNQPQHF.

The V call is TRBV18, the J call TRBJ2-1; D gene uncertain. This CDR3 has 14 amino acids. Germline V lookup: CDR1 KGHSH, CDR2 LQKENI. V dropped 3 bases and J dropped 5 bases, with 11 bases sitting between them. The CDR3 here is CASSPLTRNNEQFF. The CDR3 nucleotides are TGTGCCAGCTCACCCTTGACGCGAAACAATGAGCAGTTCTTC.

DNA for the CDR3: TGTGCCAGCAGCTTGTTCCCCGGGACAGAATTTTACGAGCAGTACTTC. Protein product: CASSLFPGTEFYEQYF. J is TRBJ2-7 and V is TRBV5-6, with 7 bases identical to TRBD1. Germline V CDR1 and CDR2: SGHDT, YYEEEE. The CDR3 length is 16 residues. V trimming: 1 base; J trimming: 4 bases; junction bases outside the gene matches: 11.

In DNA, the CDR3 is TGTGCCAGCGGCCGGACAGGGATCGACACCGGGGAGCTGTTTTTT. This encodes CASGRTGIDTGELFF. This sequence joins TRBV6-4 and TRBJ2-2; 8 nucleotides agree with TRBD1. V dropped 8 bases and J dropped 3; count of bases not matched to a gene: 8. Germline CDR1 and CDR2: MRHNA and SNTAGT. The CDR3 has 15 amino acids.

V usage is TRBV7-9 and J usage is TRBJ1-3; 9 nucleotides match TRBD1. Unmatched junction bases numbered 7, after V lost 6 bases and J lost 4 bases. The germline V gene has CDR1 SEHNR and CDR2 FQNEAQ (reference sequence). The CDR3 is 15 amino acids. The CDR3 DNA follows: TGTGCCAGCAGGAAAACAGGGGGCGCGGGAAACACCATATATTTT. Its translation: CASRKTGGAGNTIYF. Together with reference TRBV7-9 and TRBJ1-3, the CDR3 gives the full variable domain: DTGVSQNPRHKITKRGQNVTFRCDPISEHNRLYWYRQTLGQGPEFLTYFQNEAQLEKSRLLSDRFSAERPKGSFSTLEIQRTEQGDSAMYLCASRKTGGAGNTIYFGEGSWLTVV.

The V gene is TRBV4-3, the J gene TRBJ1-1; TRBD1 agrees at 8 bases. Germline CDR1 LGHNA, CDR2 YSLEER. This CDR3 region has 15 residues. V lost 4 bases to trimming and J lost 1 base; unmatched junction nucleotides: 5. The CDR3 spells CASSPDTGGNTEAFF. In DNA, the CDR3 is TGCGCCAGCAGCCCTGATACAGGGGGGAACACTGAAGCTTTCTTT.

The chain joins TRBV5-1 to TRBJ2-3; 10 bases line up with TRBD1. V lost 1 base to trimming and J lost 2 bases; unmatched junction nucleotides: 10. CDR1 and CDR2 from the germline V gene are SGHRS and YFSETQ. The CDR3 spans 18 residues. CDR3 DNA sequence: TGCGCCAGCAGCTTGCGGGGACAGGGGTTTGGCCCCACAGATACGCAGTATTTT. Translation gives CASSLRGQGFGPTDTQYF.

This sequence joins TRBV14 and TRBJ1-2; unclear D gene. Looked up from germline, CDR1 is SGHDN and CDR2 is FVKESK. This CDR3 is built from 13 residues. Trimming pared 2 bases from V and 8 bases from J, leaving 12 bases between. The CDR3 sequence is CASSQLTAGGYTF. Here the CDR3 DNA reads TGTGCCAGCAGCCAACTCACAGCGGGAGGCTACACCTTC.